What follows are 27 T cell receptor beta chains derived from one specimen sequenced in a study of T cells in narcolepsy (dated by TCRdb to 2016 to 2018). The library was made by the immunoSEQ multiplex PCR assay. The table comes from immuneACCESS by way of TCRdb, which keeps in-frame sequences with V and J called. Part of the clones is missing from these tables; in studies checked, under half for an unresolved V gene and the rest for unknown reasons. This sample comprises 25,000 to 35,000 clones, less than 85% of them detected only once. Roughly 6.8% of the sample goes to the ten largest clones. Sequencing input: memory (CD45RA-) CD4+ T cells from blood. The sample's cell subset or site label, in plain terms: memory T cells sorted ex vivo from peripheral blood. All receptors derive from a human donor in good health.

The genes are TRBV27 and TRBJ2-4; 8 positions agree with TRBD1. The CDR3 extends over 12 amino acids. Germline assignment: CDR1 MNHEY and CDR2 SMNVEV (reference sequence). V dropped 5 bases and J dropped 16; count of bases not matched to a gene: 10. The CDR3 sequence is CASSQPQQGGYF. CDR3 coding DNA: TGTGCCAGCAGTCAACCGCAACAGGGGGGATACTTC.

The genes are TRBV5-6 and TRBJ1-1, with 11 bases that match TRBD1. Germline values: CDR1 SGHDT, CDR2 YYEEEE. The V and J ends lost 3 bases and 5 bases, in that order; junction bases with no gene match: 3. The CDR3 is made up of 14 amino acids. The CDR3 is CASSWGQGETEAFF. The DNA of the CDR3 is TGTGCCAGCAGCTGGGGACAGGGGGAGACTGAAGCTTTCTTT.

The chain is built from TRBV5-6 and TRBJ2-1; no clear D gene. Germline-derived CDR1 and CDR2 are SGHDT and YYEEEE. The V gene lost 2 bases and the J gene lost 5 bases, with 14 bases spanning the gap. CDR3 length: 15 residues. The CDR3 DNA follows: TGTGCCAGCAGCTTATTGTCCCTCCTTGACAATGAGCAGTTCTTC. Protein sequence: CASSLLSLLDNEQFF.

This chain uses TRBV7-9 with TRBJ1-1, with D uncertain. The ends were cut back, 1 base at V and 8 bases at J, with 14 bases in the middle. The V gene's germline CDR1 is SEHNR and CDR2 FQNEAQ (reference sequence). The CDR3 contains 14 residues. CDR3 amino acids: CASSLVQVLKEAFF. CDR3 bases: TGTGCCAGCAGCTTAGTTCAGGTTCTAAAGGAAGCTTTCTTT.

The V gene is TRBV6-6, the J gene TRBJ2-5; TRBD1 aligns across 7 bases. The CDR3 runs 13 residues. Per the germline V gene, CDR1 is MNHNY and CDR2 is SVGAGI (reference sequence). J lost 5 bases, V lost 5 bases, and 5 bases had no gene match. CDR3 amino acids: CASSPQGEETQYF. The CDR3 DNA reads TGTGCCAGCAGTCCCCAGGGGGAGGAGACCCAGTACTTC.

V gene TRBV5-1 combines with J gene TRBJ2-1; 9 bases line up with TRBD2. Trimming at V came to 4 bases and at J to 1 base, leaving 9 bases not matched to a gene. Germline CDR1 reads SGHRS; CDR2 reads YFSETQ. The CDR3 spans 17 residues. CDR3 nucleotide sequence: TGCGCCAGCAGCCCAATACCCCTAGCGGGATCCTACAATGAGCAGTTCTTC. Translating gives CASSPIPLAGSYNEQFF.

The genes are TRBV7-2 and TRBJ2-5; 9 positions match TRBD2. The CDR3 is made up of 17 amino acids. Germline V CDR1 and CDR2: SGHTA, FQGNSA. V lost 5 bases, J lost 4 bases, and 14 bases stayed unmatched. The CDR3: CASSPGESTSGLETQYF. CDR3 in DNA: TGTGCCAGCAGCCCAGGGGAGTCGACTAGCGGTTTAGAGACCCAGTACTTC. Combining the CDR3 with reference TRBV7-2 and TRBJ2-5 gives the whole variable domain GAGVSQSPSNKVTEKGKDVELRCDPISGHTALYWYRQSLGQGLEFLIYFQGNSAPDKSGLPSDRFSAERTGGSVSTLTIQRTQQEDSAVYLCASSPGESTSGLETQYFGPGTRLLVL.

The chain couples TRBV2 to TRBJ1-1, with 8 bases fitting TRBD1. Germline lookup yields CDR1 SNHLY and CDR2 FYNNEI. Trimming at V came to 2 bases and at J to 5 bases, leaving 1 base not matched to a gene. This CDR3 region has 13 residues. The CDR3 DNA reads as TGTGCCAGCAGTGAACAGGGGGCGACTGAAGCTTTCTTT. As protein: CASSEQGATEAFF. The variable domain in full, with the rest retrieved from reference TRBV2 and TRBJ1-1, is EPEVTQTPSHQVTQMGQEVILRCVPISNHLYFYWYRQILGQKVEFLVSFYNNEISEKSEIFDDQFSVERPDGSNFTLKIRSTKLEDSAMYFCASSEQGATEAFFGQGTRLTVV.

The chain carries TRBV18 and TRBJ1-4; TRBD1 is a possible D gene (5 bases). Trimming took off 3 bases at V and 6 bases at J, with 14 bases between the two ends. The CDR3 runs to 15 residues. CDR1 KGHSH and CDR2 LQKENI come from the germline V gene. The DNA of the CDR3 is TGTGCCAGCTCACCCGAGGGGTTCGTTGATGAAAAACTGTTTTTT. This translates into CASSPEGFVDEKLFF. The variable domain in full, with the rest retrieved from reference TRBV18 and TRBJ1-4, is NAGVMQNPRHLVRRRGQEARLRCSPMKGHSHVYWYRQLPEEGLKFMVYLQKENIIDESGMPKERFSAEFPKEGPSILRIQQVVRGDSAAYFCASSPEGFVDEKLFFGSGTQLSVL.

In this sample, this clone turned up a few times. V gene TRBV6-1 combines with J gene TRBJ1-1; D is unresolved. Germline CDR1 reads MNHNS; CDR2 reads SASEGT. This CDR3 comprises 13 residues. V was trimmed by 7 bases and J by 5 bases, leaving 14 bases between them. The CDR3 nucleotides are TGTGCCAGCAATTTCCGCGAGCGGACTGAAGCTTTCTTT. It yields the protein CASNFRERTEAFF.

The chain joins TRBV9 to TRBJ1-4; D unresolved. Trimming removed 0 bases from V and 5 bases from J, with 11 bases in between. Germline CDR1 is SGDLS and CDR2 is YYNGEE. The CDR3 sequence is 15 residues long. CDR3 loop: CASSVAGKWNEKLFF. CDR3 in DNA: TGTGCCAGCAGCGTAGCCGGGAAATGGAATGAAAAACTGTTTTTT.

This clone was picked up one time. The rearrangement joins TRBV27 to TRBJ2-5; D not certain. V was shortened by 5 bases and J by 4 bases, with 11 bases between the two germline ends. Per the germline V gene, CDR1 is MNHEY and CDR2 is SMNVEV (reference sequence). The length of the CDR3 is 13 residues. The CDR3 loop reads CASSVLGGETQYF. CDR3 bases: TGTGCCAGCAGTGTTCTCGGTGGAGAGACCCAGTACTTC.

This clone showed up just once. This chain joins TRBV19 and TRBJ1-5; 8 bases map to TRBD1. CDR1 and CDR2 from the germline V gene are LNHDA and SQIVND (reference sequence). This CDR3 is 14 amino acids long. Trimming removed 6 bases from V and 6 bases from J; junction bases left unmatched: 7. The CDR3 coding sequence is TGTGCCAGTAGGAAACCGCAGGGGGCTCAGCCCCAGCATTTT. Protein sequence: CASRKPQGAQPQHF.

This clone was counted a few times. The V call is TRBV6-1, the J call TRBJ1-3; no clear D gene. The V end was cut by 1 base, the J end by 0 bases, with 7 bases between. The CDR3 length is 15 residues. Germline V CDR1 and CDR2: MNHNS, SASEGT. In DNA form, the CDR3 reads TGTGCCAGCAGTGAAGTGGGTGGCTCTGGAAACACCATATATTTT. As protein: CASSEVGGSGNTIYF.

V and J are TRBV5-5 and TRBJ1-2; TRBD1 matches 8 bases. The V gene's germline CDR1 is SGHKS and CDR2 YYEKEE (reference sequence). V was pared by 4 bases and J by 3 bases, with 2 bases of the junction left unmatched. This CDR3 is built from 13 residues. The CDR3 sequence is CASSLGQDYGYTF. CDR3 coding DNA: TGTGCCAGCAGCCTGGGACAGGACTATGGCTACACCTTC.

This chain connects TRBV2 to TRBJ1-6; a weak D match, TRBD1 (5 bases). The V end was cut by 1 base, the J end by 9 bases, with 13 bases between. From germline, CDR1 is SNHLY and CDR2 FYNNEI. The CDR3 spans 15 residues. The CDR3 spells CASSEGGGVGSPLHF. The CDR3 DNA follows: TGTGCCAGCAGTGAAGGTGGGGGGGTAGGTTCACCCCTCCACTTT.

The chain uses TRBV7-8 and TRBJ1-5; D is perhaps TRBD1 (5 bases). This CDR3 contains 13 residues. Germline CDR1 SGHVS, CDR2 FQNEAQ. Trimming removed 0 bases from V and 7 bases from J, with 7 bases in between. The CDR3 sequence: CASSLAGGQPQHF. The CDR3, as DNA: TGTGCCAGCAGCTTAGCCGGGGGGCAGCCCCAGCATTTT.

The chain recombines TRBV6-5 with TRBJ1-1, with D perhaps matching TRBD1 (6 bases). The CDR3 has 15 amino acids. Trimming pared 4 bases from V and 0 bases from J, leaving 12 bases between. Germline CDR1 reads MNHEY; CDR2 reads SVGAGI. The CDR3 bases are TGTGCCAGCAGTTTCGCAGGGGTAATGAACACTGAAGCTTTCTTT. Amino acid sequence: CASSFAGVMNTEAFF.

V and J are TRBV28 and TRBJ2-7; TRBD2 is a possible D gene (5 bases). Germline CDR1 and CDR2: MDHEN and SYDVKM. V was clipped by 9 bases and J by 1 base, with 16 bases between them. CDR3 length: 14 residues. The CDR3 bases are TGTGCCAGTGAGTCTCCCGGGGTATCCTACGAGCAGTACTTC. Translated: CASESPGVSYEQYF. Complete variable domain (other parts from reference TRBV28 and TRBJ2-7): DVKVTQSSRYLVKRTGEKVFLECVQDMDHENMFWYRQDPGLGLRLIYFSYDVKMKEKGDIPEGYSVSREKKERFSLILESASTNQTSMYLCASESPGVSYEQYFGPGTRLTVT.

This sequence joins TRBV5-1 and TRBJ2-7, with D unresolved. Germline V gene data show CDR1 as SGHRS and CDR2 as YFSETQ. The CDR3 covers 13 residues. V dropped 5 bases and J dropped 6 bases, with 15 bases sitting between them. In DNA form, the CDR3 reads TGCGCCAGCAGTAACAGTGTTCCCCTCGAGCAGTACTTC. It translates to CASSNSVPLEQYF.

The genes are TRBV13 and TRBJ2-1; 11 bases are a match to TRBD2. CDR3 length: 18 amino acids. CDR1 PRHDT and CDR2 FYEKMQ come from the germline V gene (reference sequence). Losses at the gene ends were 5 bases for V and 6 bases for J; bases not matched to a gene: 15. This chain's CDR3 is CASSPRVLAGGITNEQFF. The CDR3 nucleotides read TGTGCCAGCAGCCCAAGAGTGCTAGCGGGGGGTATAACCAATGAGCAGTTCTTC. Full variable domain (missing parts from reference TRBV13 and TRBJ2-1): AAGVIQSPRHLIKEKRETATLKCYPIPRHDTVYWYQQGPGQDPQFLISFYEKMQSDKGSIPDRFSAQQFSDYHSELNMSSLELGDSALYFCASSPRVLAGGITNEQFFGPGTRLTVL.

V usage is TRBV10-3 and J usage is TRBJ1-1; possible D gene TRBD1, 5 bases. Looked up from germline, CDR1 is ENHRY and CDR2 is SYGVKD. CDR3 size: 15 residues. Trimming removed 3 bases at V and 1 base at J, with 12 bases between. The CDR3 loop is CAISDPGRTNTEAFF. In DNA, the CDR3 is TGTGCCATCAGTGATCCGGGACGTACGAACACTGAAGCTTTCTTT.

This clone came up a few times. The chain has TRBV27 and TRBJ2-5; tentatively, D is TRBD1 (6 bases). Trimming removed 7 bases at V and 5 bases at J, with 17 bases between. CDR3 length: 14 residues. CDR1 and CDR2 from the germline V gene are MNHEY and SMNVEV (reference sequence). The CDR3 DNA reads as TGTGCCAGCACTATTAACAGGGATGCGGAGACCCAGTACTTC. Residues: CASTINRDAETQYF.

The chain links TRBV6-5 to TRBJ1-1; D might be TRBD1 (5 bases). Trimming removed 6 bases from V and 5 bases from J, with 19 bases in between. The CDR3 is made up of 15 amino acids. Germline V gene lookup returns CDR1 MNHEY and CDR2 SVGAGI. The CDR3 DNA reads as TGTGCCAGCAGCCCCGGGGGTGGGGGAAAGACTGAAGCTTTCTTT. This codes for CASSPGGGGKTEAFF.

In its sample, this clone was seen a few times. CDR3 residues: CAISGRADDEQFF. For the CDR3, the DNA is TGTGCCATCAGTGGCCGGGCCGATGATGAGCAGTTCTTC. This chain links TRBV10-3 with TRBJ2-1; D is ambiguous. CDR1 and CDR2 from the germline V gene are ENHRY and SYGVKD. The V gene lost 4 bases and the J gene lost 8 bases, with 12 bases spanning the gap. CDR3 size: 13 residues.

The chain links TRBV11-2 to TRBJ1-4; perhaps TRBD1 as D (5 bases). Looked up from germline, CDR1 is SGHAT and CDR2 is FQNNGV. The CDR3 covers 15 residues. Trimming cost V 0 bases and J 10 bases, with 15 bases left between them. The CDR3: CASSLERQSGGKLFF. The DNA for the CDR3 is TGTGCCAGCAGCTTAGAAAGACAGTCGGGGGGAAAACTGTTTTTT.

The chain employs TRBV7-8 and TRBJ2-3; D is unclear. With 2 bases removed from V and 8 bases from J, the gap between germline ends came to 14 bases. The length of the CDR3 is 14 residues. The germline gives CDR1 SGHVS, CDR2 FQNEAQ. The CDR3 spells CASSLTENAVTQYF. CDR3 DNA sequence: TGTGCCAGCAGCTTAACGGAAAACGCCGTTACGCAGTATTTT. Based on the CDR3 plus reference TRBV7-8 and TRBJ2-3, the full variable domain is GAGVSQSPRYKVAKRGQDVALRCDPISGHVSLFWYQQALGQGPEFLTYFQNEAQLDKSGLPSDRFFAERPEGSVSTLKIQRTQQEDSAVYLCASSLTENAVTQYFGPGTRLTVL.